A single T cell receptor beta chain is shown here with its context. Antigen specificity is unknown. Assay: immunoSEQ multiplex PCR; the TCRdb copy retains only in-frame clones and omits some. The sample contains roughly 14,000 clones, 80% of which appear only once. Between the mid-2010s and the late 2010s, patients underwent resection in Japan or China. Two lung cancer pathologists independently confirmed each histologic diagnosis. These data come from a study of immune evolution from preneoplasia to lung adenocarcinoma. Turning to the study itself: HLA loss of heterozygosity: under 7.5% AIS, over 12% MIA, around 35% ADC, none AAH.

The V end was cut by 6 bases, the J end by 10 bases, with 6 bases between. Germline CDR1 is MDHEN and CDR2 is SYDVKM. CDR3 length: 9 residues. Regarding the study as a whole: Normal lung had the highest top T cell clone frequencies.

The chain carries TRBV28 and TRBJ1-1; the D is unclear. The receptor was derived from a person in their 70s with lung adenocarcinoma. The sequenced material came from FFPE minimally invasive lung adenocarcinoma tissue. The CDR3 DNA is TGTGCCAGCAGCCCGGGAGCTTTCTTT. Encoded protein: CASSPGAFF.